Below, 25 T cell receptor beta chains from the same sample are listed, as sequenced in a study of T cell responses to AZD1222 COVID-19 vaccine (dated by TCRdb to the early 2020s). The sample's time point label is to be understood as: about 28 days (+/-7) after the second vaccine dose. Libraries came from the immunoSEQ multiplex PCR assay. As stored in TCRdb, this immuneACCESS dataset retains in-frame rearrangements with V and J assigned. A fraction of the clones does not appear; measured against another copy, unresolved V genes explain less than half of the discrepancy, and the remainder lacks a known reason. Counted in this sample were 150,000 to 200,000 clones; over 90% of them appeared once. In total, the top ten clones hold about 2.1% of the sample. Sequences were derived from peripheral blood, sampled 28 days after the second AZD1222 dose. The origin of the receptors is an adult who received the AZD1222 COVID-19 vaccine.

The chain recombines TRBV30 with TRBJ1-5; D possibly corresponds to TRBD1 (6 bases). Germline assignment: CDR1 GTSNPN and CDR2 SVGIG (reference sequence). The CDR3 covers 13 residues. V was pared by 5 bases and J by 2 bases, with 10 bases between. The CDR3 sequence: CAWAQGGNQPQHF. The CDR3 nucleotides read TGTGCCTGGGCACAGGGTGGCAATCAGCCCCAGCATTTT.

The CDR3 DNA follows: TGTGCCAGTAAACCTCGGACAGGGGAAGATGGCTACACCTTC. Protein: CASKPRTGEDGYTF. The V and J genes are TRBV19 and TRBJ1-2, with 9 bases matching TRBD1. The ends lost 7 bases at V and 6 bases at J; junction bases unmatched: 9. The CDR3 is 14 residues long. CDR1 and CDR2 (germline): LNHDA, SQIVND (reference sequence).

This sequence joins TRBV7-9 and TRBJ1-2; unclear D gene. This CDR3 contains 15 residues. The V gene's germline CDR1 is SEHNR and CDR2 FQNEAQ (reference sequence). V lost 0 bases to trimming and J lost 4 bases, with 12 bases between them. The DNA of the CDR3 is TGTGCCAGCAGCTTAGCGCAAATCCGGGGCTATGGCTACACCTTC. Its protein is CASSLAQIRGYGYTF. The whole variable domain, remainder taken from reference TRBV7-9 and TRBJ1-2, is DTGVSQNPRHKITKRGQNVTFRCDPISEHNRLYWYRQTLGQGPEFLTYFQNEAQLEKSRLLSDRFSAERPKGSFSTLEIQRTEQGDSAMYLCASSLAQIRGYGYTFGSGTRLTVV.

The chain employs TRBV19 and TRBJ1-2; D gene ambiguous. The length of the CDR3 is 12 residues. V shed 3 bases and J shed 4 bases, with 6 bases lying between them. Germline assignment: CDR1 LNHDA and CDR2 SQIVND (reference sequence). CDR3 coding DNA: TGTGCCAGTAGTATCAGACCCTATGGCTACACCTTC. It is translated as CASSIRPYGYTF.

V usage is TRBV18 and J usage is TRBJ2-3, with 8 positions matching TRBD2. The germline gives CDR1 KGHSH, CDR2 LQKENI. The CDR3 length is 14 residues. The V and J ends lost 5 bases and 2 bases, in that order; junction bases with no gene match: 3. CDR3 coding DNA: TGTGCCAGCTCAGCTAGCGGGTACACAGATACGCAGTATTTT. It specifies CASSASGYTDTQYF. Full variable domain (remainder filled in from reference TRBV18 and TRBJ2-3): NAGVMQNPRHLVRRRGQEARLRCSPMKGHSHVYWYRQLPEEGLKFMVYLQKENIIDESGMPKERFSAEFPKEGPSILRIQQVVRGDSAAYFCASSASGYTDTQYFGPGTRLTVL.

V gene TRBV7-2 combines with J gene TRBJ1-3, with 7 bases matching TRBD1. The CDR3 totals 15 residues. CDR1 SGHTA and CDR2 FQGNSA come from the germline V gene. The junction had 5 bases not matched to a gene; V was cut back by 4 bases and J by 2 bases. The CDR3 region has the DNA TGTGCCAGCAGCTCGAATCAGGGGGCTGGAAACACCATATATTTT. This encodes CASSSNQGAGNTIYF.

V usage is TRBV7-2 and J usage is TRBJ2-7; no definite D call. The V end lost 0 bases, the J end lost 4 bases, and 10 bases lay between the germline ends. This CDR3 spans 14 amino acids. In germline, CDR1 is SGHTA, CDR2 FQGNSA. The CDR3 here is CASSLAWMGYEQYF. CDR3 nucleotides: TGTGCCAGCAGCTTAGCGTGGATGGGTTACGAGCAGTACTTC.

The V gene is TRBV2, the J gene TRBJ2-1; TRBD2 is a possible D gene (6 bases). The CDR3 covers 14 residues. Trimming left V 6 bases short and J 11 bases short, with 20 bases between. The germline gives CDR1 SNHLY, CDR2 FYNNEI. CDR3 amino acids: CASSAGLLVGQQFF. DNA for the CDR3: TGTGCCAGCAGCGCGGGACTCCTAGTAGGGCAGCAGTTCTTC.

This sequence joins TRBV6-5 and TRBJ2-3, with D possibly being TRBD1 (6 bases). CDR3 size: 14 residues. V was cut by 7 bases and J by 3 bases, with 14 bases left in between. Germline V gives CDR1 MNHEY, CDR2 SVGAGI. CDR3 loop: CASTTGWGTDTQYF. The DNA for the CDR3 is TGTGCCAGCACGACAGGCTGGGGGACAGATACGCAGTATTTT.

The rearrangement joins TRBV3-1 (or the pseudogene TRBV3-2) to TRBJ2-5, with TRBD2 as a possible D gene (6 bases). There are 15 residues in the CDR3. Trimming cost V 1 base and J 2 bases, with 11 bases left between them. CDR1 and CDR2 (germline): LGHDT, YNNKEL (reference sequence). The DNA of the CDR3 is TGTGCCAGCAGCCAAGGGGTCGCGGGGCAAGAGACCCAGTACTTC. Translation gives CASSQGVAGQETQYF.

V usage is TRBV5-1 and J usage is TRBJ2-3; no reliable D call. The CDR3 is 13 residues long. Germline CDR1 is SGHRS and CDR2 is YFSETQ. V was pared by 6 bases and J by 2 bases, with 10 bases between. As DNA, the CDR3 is TGCGCCAGCACTGTAGGGTTCACAGATACGCAGTATTTT. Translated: CASTVGFTDTQYF.

The CDR3 protein is CASSLDVRTGNTIYF. CDR3 bases: TGTGCCAGCAGCTTAGATGTAAGGACTGGAAACACCATATATTTT. The V call is TRBV11-2, the J call TRBJ1-3; no reliable D call. Deletions cut 0 bases from V and 2 bases from J, with 8 bases between. This CDR3 region has 15 residues. CDR1 and CDR2 from the germline V gene are SGHAT and FQNNGV.

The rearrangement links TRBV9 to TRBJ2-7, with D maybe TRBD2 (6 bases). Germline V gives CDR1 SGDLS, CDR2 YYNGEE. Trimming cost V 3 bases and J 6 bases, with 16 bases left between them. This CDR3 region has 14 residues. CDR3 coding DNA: TGTGCCAGCAGCGCGGGGACTTCACCCACCGAGCAGTACTTC. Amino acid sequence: CASSAGTSPTEQYF.

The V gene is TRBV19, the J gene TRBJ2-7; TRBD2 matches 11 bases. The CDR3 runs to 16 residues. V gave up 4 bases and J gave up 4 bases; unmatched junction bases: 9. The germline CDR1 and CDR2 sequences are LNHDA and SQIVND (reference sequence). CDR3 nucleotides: TGTGCCAGTAGTAGTCCCCCGACTAGCGGGATGTACGAGCAGTACTTC. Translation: CASSSPPTSGMYEQYF. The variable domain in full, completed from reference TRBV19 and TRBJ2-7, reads DGGITQSPKYLFRKEGQNVTLSCEQNLNHDAMYWYRQDPGQGLRLIYYSQIVNDFQKGDIAEGYSVSREKKESFPLTVTSAQKNPTAFYLCASSSPPTSGMYEQYFGPGTRLTVT.

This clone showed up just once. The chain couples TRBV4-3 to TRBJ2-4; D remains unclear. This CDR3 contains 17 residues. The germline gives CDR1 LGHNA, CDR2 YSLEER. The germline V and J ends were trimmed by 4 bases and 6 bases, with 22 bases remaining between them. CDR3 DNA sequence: TGCGCCAGCAGCCGCCAAAAAGACTCAGGATCTGTAAACATTCAGTACTTC. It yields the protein CASSRQKDSGSVNIQYF.

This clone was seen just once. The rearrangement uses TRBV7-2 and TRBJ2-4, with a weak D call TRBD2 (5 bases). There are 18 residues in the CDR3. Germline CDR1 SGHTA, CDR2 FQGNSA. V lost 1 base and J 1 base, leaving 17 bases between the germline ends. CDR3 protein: CASSLGEYALSAKNIQYF. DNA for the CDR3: TGTGCCAGCAGCTTAGGGGAGTACGCCCTCTCTGCCAAAAACATTCAGTACTTC.

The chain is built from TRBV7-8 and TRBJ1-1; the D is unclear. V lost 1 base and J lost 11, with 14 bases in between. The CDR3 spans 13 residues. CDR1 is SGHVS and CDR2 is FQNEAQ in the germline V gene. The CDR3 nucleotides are TGTGCCAGCAGCTTAGGGGGATCACCGAGGGCTTTCTTT. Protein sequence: CASSLGGSPRAFF.

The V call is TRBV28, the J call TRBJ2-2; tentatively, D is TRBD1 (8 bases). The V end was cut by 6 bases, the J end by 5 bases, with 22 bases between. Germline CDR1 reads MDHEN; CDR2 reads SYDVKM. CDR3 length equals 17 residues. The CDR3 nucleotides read TGTGCCAGCAGCGCACGGGGCTACAGGGGGGGGACCGGGGAGCTGTTTTTT. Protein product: CASSARGYRGGTGELFF.

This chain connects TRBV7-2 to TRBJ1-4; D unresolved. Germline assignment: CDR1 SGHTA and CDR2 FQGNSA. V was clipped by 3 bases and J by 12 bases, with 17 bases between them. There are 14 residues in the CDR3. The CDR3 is CASSFQAAPRQLFF. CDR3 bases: TGTGCCAGCAGCTTTCAAGCGGCGCCGCGGCAACTGTTTTTT.

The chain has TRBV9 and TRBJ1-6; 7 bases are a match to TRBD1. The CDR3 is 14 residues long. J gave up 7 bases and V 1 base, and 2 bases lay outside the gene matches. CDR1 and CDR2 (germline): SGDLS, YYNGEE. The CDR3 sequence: CASSVQGGNSPLHF. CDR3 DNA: TGTGCCAGCAGCGTACAGGGGGGGAATTCACCCCTCCACTTT.

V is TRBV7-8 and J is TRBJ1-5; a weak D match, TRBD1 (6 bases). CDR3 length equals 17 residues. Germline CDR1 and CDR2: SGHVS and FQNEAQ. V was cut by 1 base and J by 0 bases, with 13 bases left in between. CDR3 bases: TGTGCCAGCAGCTTAGTAGGGGGGACCGATAGCAATCAGCCCCAGCATTTT. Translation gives CASSLVGGTDSNQPQHF. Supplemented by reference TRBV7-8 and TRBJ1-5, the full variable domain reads GAGVSQSPRYKVAKRGQDVALRCDPISGHVSLFWYQQALGQGPEFLTYFQNEAQLDKSGLPSDRFFAERPEGSVSTLKIQRTQQEDSAVYLCASSLVGGTDSNQPQHFGDGTRLSIL.

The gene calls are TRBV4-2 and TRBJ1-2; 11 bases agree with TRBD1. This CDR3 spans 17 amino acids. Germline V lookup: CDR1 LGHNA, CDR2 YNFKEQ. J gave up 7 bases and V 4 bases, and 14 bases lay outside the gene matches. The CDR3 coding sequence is TGTGCCAGCAGCCCTGGACAGGGGGCTTTGTCAATTACTGGCTACACCTTC. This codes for CASSPGQGALSITGYTF.

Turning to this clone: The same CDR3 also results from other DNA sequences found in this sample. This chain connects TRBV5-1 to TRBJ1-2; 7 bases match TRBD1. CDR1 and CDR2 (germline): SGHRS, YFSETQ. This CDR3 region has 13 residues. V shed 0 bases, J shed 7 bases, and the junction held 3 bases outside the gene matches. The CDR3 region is CASSLGQGGGYTF. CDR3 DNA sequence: TGCGCCAGCAGCTTGGGACAGGGTGGTGGCTACACCTTC.

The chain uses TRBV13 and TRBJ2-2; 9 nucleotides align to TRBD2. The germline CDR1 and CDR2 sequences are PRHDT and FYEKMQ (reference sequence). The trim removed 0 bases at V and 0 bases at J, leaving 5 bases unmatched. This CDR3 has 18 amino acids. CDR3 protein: CASSLGSLAGTNTGELFF. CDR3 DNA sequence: TGTGCCAGCAGCTTAGGGTCCCTAGCGGGGACGAACACCGGGGAGCTGTTTTTT.

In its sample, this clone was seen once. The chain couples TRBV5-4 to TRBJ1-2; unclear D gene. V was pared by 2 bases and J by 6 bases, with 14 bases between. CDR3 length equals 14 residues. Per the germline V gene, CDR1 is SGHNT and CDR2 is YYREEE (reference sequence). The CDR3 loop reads CASSFQQILNGYTF. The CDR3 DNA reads TGTGCCAGCAGCTTTCAGCAGATACTTAATGGCTACACCTTC.